This T cell receptor beta chain was identified during a study of blood T cell repertoires in COVID-19 (dated by TCRdb to about 2020). Broadly, across the study: Samples from collaborators originated in the United States, Italy and Spain and spanned both the acute and convalescent phases of COVID-19. A de-identified subject ID, COVID-19 status, age in years and sex were almost always included in the sample metadata. Subjects who had been exposed to COVID-19, were actively infected with it, or had recovered from it provided the deeply sampled blood TCRbeta repertoires that made up the dataset. The samples were drawn from two sources: the first 160 participants of the ongoing ImmuneRACE study, and 1,000 to 1,500 subjects contributed by 6 global collaborators. The prospective study material was composed of cDNA or gDNA derived from T cells, B-cell-depleted T cells, or PBMCs. The repertoires were made available in a free public database intended to serve as a resource for research on the immune response to SARS-CoV-2. HLA class I and class II types, where available, came from metadata supplied by the sample provider rather than from assay-based typing. Study-wide conclusions, independent of this receptor: How much clinical and demographic metadata was included differed by source and by participant, and the metadata was provided uncurated.

Whole blood was collected in K2EDTA tubes by collaborating institutions according to the institutions' own protocols. Collaborator samples were shipped for TCRbeta analysis as frozen whole blood, isolated PBMCs, or DNA extracted from either sample type. TCRbeta CDR3 regions were amplified from genomic DNA using the immunoSEQ Assay, a bias-controlled multiplex PCR. The paper's data handling went like this. Nucleated cell counts per sample were estimated from amplification of reference gene primers within the assay. To quantify the absolute abundance of each unique TCRbeta CDR3 rearrangement, sequence reads were collapsed and filtered. Productive Simpson clonality was computed per sample as the square root of Simpson's diversity index over productive rearrangements. Entries here come from immuneACCESS through TCRdb and include only in-frame sequences with V and J called. Some clones fail to appear in such tables; in the studies checked, an unresolved V gene covers under half of the shortfall, and the cause of the remainder is unknown. The D gene and trimming were derived from the DNA, and the V and J assignments and clone size from that table. Here the sample has more than 80,000 clones; roughly four fifths occur a single time. 6% to 7.5% of the sample lies in the top ten.

A remark on this clone: The antigen it recognizes is unknown. Per-base qualities were not stored, and no clone one base away is much larger.

CDR1 is given as SGHRS and CDR2 as YFSETQ, both from the germline V gene. Cut back by 2 bases and 0 bases, the V and J ends lie 9 bases apart. From the cysteine through the phenylalanine, the CDR3 covers 16 amino acids. The sequence is cut down to CDR3 DNA, 48 bases in frame from base 1. Sequencing was done on a sample of peripheral blood. The chain employs TRBV5-1 and TRBJ2-6, with the identity of the D gene unclear. The TCR was taken from a man in his fifties or sixties with active or convalescent COVID-19. The CDR3: CASSLSPFSGANVLTF. The DNA reads TGCGCCAGCAGCTTAAGCCCGTTCTCTGGGGCCAACGTCCTGACTTTC.